Below are 27 T cell receptor beta chains sequenced from a single sample in a study of T cell responses to AZD1222 COVID-19 vaccine. Sequencing used immunoSEQ multiplex PCR; TCRdb keeps in-frame clones, though not all of them. The table shows 85,000 to 110,000 clones, with 91% occurring only once. Sequences were derived from peripheral blood, sampled on day 0 of AZD1222 vaccination. Receptor source: an adult in good health.

V and J are TRBV10-1 and TRBJ1-3; 7 nucleotides match TRBD1. The CDR3 extends over 15 amino acids. From germline, CDR1 is WNHNN and CDR2 SYGVQD (reference sequence). J was trimmed by 0 bases and V by 9 bases; bases with no gene match: 8. The CDR3 region has the DNA TGCGCCAGAGACAGGGTAGTTAACTCTGGAAACACCATATATTTT. Protein sequence: CARDRVVNSGNTIYF.

This clone was counted a single time. The chain has TRBV28 and TRBJ1-5; D remains unclear. The V end lost 6 bases, the J end lost 0 bases, and 6 bases lay between the germline ends. Germline loops: CDR1 MDHEN, CDR2 SYDVKM. The CDR3 contains 13 residues. The CDR3 DNA sequence: TGTGCCAGCAGAGATTATAGCAATCAGCCCCAGCATTTT. Protein sequence: CASRDYSNQPQHF.

The rearrangement uses TRBV7-2 and TRBJ1-3, with 7 bases identical to TRBD1. This CDR3 spans 15 amino acids. The trim removed 1 base at V and 4 bases at J, leaving 4 bases unmatched. From germline, CDR1 is SGHTA and CDR2 FQGNSA. CDR3: CASSLVSGGGNTIYF. CDR3 in DNA: TGTGCCAGCAGCTTAGTCTCAGGGGGAGGAAACACCATATATTTT.

The genes are TRBV18 and TRBJ1-1; D uncertain. This CDR3 comprises 13 residues. The V gene's germline CDR1 is KGHSH and CDR2 LQKENI. Trimming left V 0 bases short and J 8 bases short, with 10 bases between. In nucleotides, the CDR3 is TGTGCCAGCTCACCACCGAACAGCGAGGAAGCTTTCTTT. As protein: CASSPPNSEEAFF.

This sequence joins TRBV28 and TRBJ1-5; a weak D match, TRBD1 (5 bases). This CDR3 spans 15 amino acids. V was clipped by 1 base and J by 2 bases, with 9 bases between them. Germline V CDR1 and CDR2: MDHEN, SYDVKM. CDR3 coding DNA: TGTGCCAGCAGTTTATTCGGGGCGGGCAATCAGCCCCAGCATTTT. Amino acid sequence: CASSLFGAGNQPQHF.

V is TRBV25-1 and J is TRBJ1-1; 12 bases are a match to TRBD1. CDR3 length equals 13 residues. Looked up from germline, CDR1 is MGHDK and CDR2 is SYGVNS. V lost 11 bases and J lost 4; bases outside the gene matches: 5. The CDR3 here is CASGTGGFTEAFF. In nucleotides, the CDR3 is TGTGCCTCGGGGACAGGGGGCTTCACTGAAGCTTTCTTT.

The gene calls are TRBV7-3 and TRBJ2-1; 8 nucleotides line up with TRBD2. The CDR3 is 14 residues long. Trimming cost V 5 bases and J 4 bases; bases outside gene matches: 4. The germline V gene has CDR1 SGHTA and CDR2 FQGTGA. The CDR3 bases are TGTGCCAGCAGCGATAGCGGGGCTTACAATGAGCAGTTCTTC. Translating gives CASSDSGAYNEQFF.

The chain combines TRBV18 with TRBJ2-3; D unresolved. CDR1 is KGHSH, CDR2 LQKENI, per germline. The CDR3 spans 16 residues. Trimming removed 3 bases from V and 0 bases from J, with 13 bases in between. In DNA, the CDR3 is TGTGCCAGCTCACCCGGACGGTATTCTAGCACAGATACGCAGTATTTT. As protein: CASSPGRYSSTDTQYF.

This rearrangement joins TRBV7-3 to TRBJ1-1; perhaps TRBD1 as D (5 bases). The CDR3 runs to 15 residues. Germline V gene sequence: CDR1 SGHTA, CDR2 FQGTGA. Trimming stripped 1 base from V and 4 bases from J, with 13 bases between. The CDR3 sequence is CASSLNPGVITEAFF. The CDR3, as DNA: TGTGCCAGCAGCTTAAATCCGGGGGTGATCACTGAAGCTTTCTTT.

The genes are TRBV11-2 and TRBJ2-7; 9 bases are shared with TRBD1. Trimming cost V 5 bases and J 0 bases; bases outside gene matches: 5. The CDR3 is 15 residues long. In germline, CDR1 is SGHAT, CDR2 FQNNGV. The CDR3 loop reads CASSRDRVYSYEQYF. The CDR3 DNA follows: TGTGCCAGCAGCAGGGACAGGGTGTACTCCTACGAGCAGTACTTC.

Here the CDR3 reads CASSFLGDGKLFF. CDR3 DNA sequence: TGTGCCAGCAGTTTCTTGGGGGATGGAAAACTGTTTTTT. The chain is built from TRBV28 and TRBJ1-4, with a possible D match to TRBD1 (5 bases). This CDR3 is built from 13 residues. The V end lost 3 bases, the J end lost 10 bases, and 12 bases lay between the germline ends. The germline gives CDR1 MDHEN, CDR2 SYDVKM.

The chain couples TRBV10-2 to TRBJ1-2; D unresolved. Trimming cost V 0 bases and J 4 bases, with 6 bases left between them. There are 13 residues in the CDR3. Germline assignment: CDR1 WSHSY and CDR2 SAAADI. CDR3 in amino acids: CASSESGSYGYTF. The CDR3 DNA reads as TGCGCCAGCAGTGAGTCAGGTAGCTATGGCTACACCTTC.

CDR3 sequence: CASSVGGQSTDTQYF. The CDR3 DNA follows: TGTGCCAGTAGTGTGGGGGGACAGAGCACAGATACGCAGTATTTT. The chain carries TRBV19 and TRBJ2-3, with D maybe TRBD1 (7 bases). V shed 5 bases and J shed 0 bases, with 12 bases lying between them. Germline CDR1 is LNHDA and CDR2 is SQIVND (reference sequence). CDR3 length equals 15 residues.

This chain joins TRBV30 and TRBJ2-6; D gene unclear. The CDR3 has 15 amino acids. The germline CDR1 and CDR2 sequences are GTSNPN and SVGIG (reference sequence). The germline V and J ends were trimmed by 3 bases and 0 bases, with 9 bases remaining between them. As DNA, the CDR3 is TGTGCCTGGAGCGTGGCCCGCTCTGGGGCCAACGTCCTGACTTTC. Protein product: CAWSVARSGANVLTF. The full variable domain, with the rest looked up from reference TRBV30 and TRBJ2-6, is SQTIHQWPATLVQPVGSPLSLECTVEGTSNPNLYWYRQAAGRGLQLLFYSVGIGQISSEVPQNLSASRPQDRQFILSSKKLLLSDSGFYLCAWSVARSGANVLTFGAGSRLTVL.

The V gene is TRBV6-2 or TRBV6-3, the J gene TRBJ2-7; weak D call: TRBD2 (7 bases). V dropped 2 bases and J dropped 5 bases, with 13 bases sitting between them. CDR3 length equals 14 residues. Germline V CDR1 and CDR2: MNHEY, SVGEGT. Written as DNA, the CDR3 is TGTGCCAGCAGTTACACGGGGGGCATAAACGAGCAGTACTTC. Translation gives CASSYTGGINEQYF.

In nucleotides, the CDR3 is TGTGCCAGCAACCCGGACAGAAGCTCCTATAATTCACCCCTCCACTTT. This sequence encodes CASNPDRSSYNSPLHF. This sequence joins TRBV11-2 and TRBJ1-6; the D gene is possibly TRBD1 (6 bases). The CDR3 has 16 amino acids. Germline V lookup: CDR1 SGHAT, CDR2 FQNNGV. Trimming removed 7 bases from V and 0 bases from J, with 13 bases in between.

V usage is TRBV6-1 and J usage is TRBJ2-7, with no clear D. The CDR3 covers 12 residues. V shed 3 bases and J shed 4 bases, with 7 bases lying between them. Germline values: CDR1 MNHNS, CDR2 SASEGT. The CDR3 DNA is TGTGCCAGCAGTGAGATTGCGTACGAGCAGTACTTC. Its translation: CASSEIAYEQYF.

This sequence joins TRBV28 and TRBJ2-7; 13 bases map to TRBD2. From germline, CDR1 is MDHEN and CDR2 SYDVKM. This CDR3 is 19 amino acids long. V lost 4 bases, J lost 2 bases, and 14 bases stayed unmatched. The CDR3 here is CASSSSGLAGPHSAYEQYF. As DNA, the CDR3 is TGTGCCAGCAGTTCGTCGGGACTAGCGGGGCCCCATAGCGCCTACGAGCAGTACTTC.

The rearrangement joins TRBV29-1 to TRBJ2-1, with TRBD2 identical over 16 bases. The germline V gene has CDR1 SQVTM and CDR2 ANQGSEA. The CDR3 length is 17 residues. The junction had 6 bases not matched to a gene; V was cut back by 6 bases and J by 1 base. The CDR3: CSVPGLAGGPSYNEQFF. DNA of the CDR3: TGCAGCGTACCGGGACTAGCGGGAGGGCCTTCCTACAATGAGCAGTTCTTC.

V is TRBV5-1 and J is TRBJ1-2; maybe TRBD1 (6 bases). The CDR3 is 15 residues long. Germline V lookup: CDR1 SGHRS, CDR2 YFSETQ. V dropped 1 base and J dropped 1 base, with 11 bases sitting between them. CDR3 bases: TGCGCCAGCAGCTTGAACGGGGGCGTTAACTATGGCTACACCTTC. This translates into CASSLNGGVNYGYTF. Complete variable domain (other parts from reference TRBV5-1 and TRBJ1-2): KAGVTQTPRYLIKTRGQQVTLSCSPISGHRSVSWYQQTPGQGLQFLFEYFSETQRNKGNFPGRFSGRQFSNSRSEMNVSTLELGDSALYLCASSLNGGVNYGYTFGSGTRLTVV.

V usage is TRBV4-1 and J usage is TRBJ1-5, with 9 bases that match TRBD1. V trimming: 3 bases; J trimming: 1 base; junction bases outside the gene matches: 4. The germline V gene encodes CDR1 MGHRA and CDR2 YSYEKL. This CDR3 has 16 amino acids. The CDR3 here is CASSHLGTGSNQPQHF. The CDR3 nucleotides read TGCGCCAGCAGCCACCTTGGGACAGGGAGCAATCAGCCCCAGCATTTT.

The CDR3 region has the DNA TGTGCCTGGAGTATAATCCATGAGCAGTACTTC. Its protein is CAWSIIHEQYF. This chain joins TRBV30 and TRBJ2-7, with unresolved D. Germline V gene sequence: CDR1 GTSNPN, CDR2 SVGIG (reference sequence). Trimming shortened V by 2 bases and J by 7 bases, and 9 bases separated the two germline ends. This CDR3 comprises 11 residues.

The gene calls are TRBV7-3 and TRBJ2-3; D possibly corresponds to TRBD2 (5 bases). The V end lost 1 base, the J end lost 0 bases, and 11 bases lay between the germline ends. The CDR3 totals 16 residues. The germline CDR1 and CDR2 sequences are SGHTA and FQGTGA. The CDR3 DNA sequence: TGTGCCAGCAGCTTAAGATTTAGCGCTAGCACAGATACGCAGTATTTT. Translating gives CASSLRFSASTDTQYF.

This chain links TRBV13 with TRBJ1-1; no definite D call. The germline V gene encodes CDR1 PRHDT and CDR2 FYEKMQ (reference sequence). CDR3 size: 14 residues. Trimming removed 0 bases at V and 1 base at J, with 6 bases between. CDR3 region: CASSLGHRNTEAFF. The CDR3 DNA sequence: TGTGCCAGCAGCTTAGGCCATAGGAACACTGAAGCTTTCTTT.

This chain links TRBV27 with TRBJ2-7; perhaps TRBD2 as D (5 bases). Trimming stripped 6 bases from V and 2 bases from J, with 11 bases between. CDR1 and CDR2 from the germline V gene are MNHEY and SMNVEV (reference sequence). The CDR3 covers 13 residues. CDR3: CASSLASPYEQYF. The CDR3, as DNA: TGTGCCAGCAGCTTAGCGAGTCCCTACGAGCAGTACTTC.

V usage is TRBV20-1 and J usage is TRBJ2-7, with 7 bases that match TRBD2. V shed 3 bases, J shed 9 bases, and the junction held 8 bases outside the gene matches. Germline loops: CDR1 DFQATT, CDR2 SNEGSKA (reference sequence). CDR3 length: 12 residues. The DNA of the CDR3 is TGCAGTGCTAGTTCGGGAGGCCCCGTGCAGTACTTC. This codes for CSASSGGPVQYF.

In nucleotides, the CDR3 is TGTGCCAGCGAGGGGCCAGGGGGCGAGCAGTACTTC. Amino acid sequence: CASEGPGGEQYF. The chain links TRBV12-3 or TRBV12-4 to TRBJ2-7, with 7 bases identical to TRBD1. This CDR3 region has 12 residues. With 8 bases clipped from V and 6 bases from J, the junction kept 7 bases outside the gene matches.